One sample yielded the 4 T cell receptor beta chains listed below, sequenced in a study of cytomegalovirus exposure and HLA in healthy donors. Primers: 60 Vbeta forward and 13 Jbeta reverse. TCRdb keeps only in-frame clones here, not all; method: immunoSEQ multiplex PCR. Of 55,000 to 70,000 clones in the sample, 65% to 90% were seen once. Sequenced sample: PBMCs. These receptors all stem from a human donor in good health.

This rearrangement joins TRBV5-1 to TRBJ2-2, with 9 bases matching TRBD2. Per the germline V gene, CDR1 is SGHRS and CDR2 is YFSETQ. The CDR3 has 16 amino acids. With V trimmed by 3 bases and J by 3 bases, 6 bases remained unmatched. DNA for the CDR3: TGCGCCAGCAGCTACAGGTTAGCGGGAGACACCGGGGAGCTGTTTTTT. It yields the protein CASSYRLAGDTGELFF.

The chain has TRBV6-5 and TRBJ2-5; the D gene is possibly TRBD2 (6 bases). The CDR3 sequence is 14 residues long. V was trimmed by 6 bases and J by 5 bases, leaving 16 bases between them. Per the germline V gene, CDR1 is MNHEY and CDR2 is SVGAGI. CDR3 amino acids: CASSGGEVGETQYF. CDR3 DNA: TGTGCCAGCAGCGGGGGTGAGGTCGGGGAGACCCAGTACTTC.

CDR3 bases: TGTGCCAGCATTACGAAGTCACAGGGGTGTGAAGCTTTCTTT. It is translated as CASITKSQGCEAFF. The chain has TRBV6-5 and TRBJ1-1, with 7 positions matching TRBD1. This CDR3 spans 14 amino acids. Germline loops: CDR1 MNHEY, CDR2 SVGAGI. V lost 7 bases to trimming and J lost 7 bases; unmatched junction nucleotides: 12.

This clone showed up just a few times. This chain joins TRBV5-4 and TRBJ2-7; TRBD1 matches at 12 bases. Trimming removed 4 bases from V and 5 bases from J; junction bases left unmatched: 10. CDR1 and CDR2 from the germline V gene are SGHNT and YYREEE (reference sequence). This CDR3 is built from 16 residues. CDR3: CASSANPGTGGDEQYF. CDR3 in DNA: TGTGCCAGCAGCGCAAATCCCGGGACAGGGGGCGACGAGCAGTACTTC.